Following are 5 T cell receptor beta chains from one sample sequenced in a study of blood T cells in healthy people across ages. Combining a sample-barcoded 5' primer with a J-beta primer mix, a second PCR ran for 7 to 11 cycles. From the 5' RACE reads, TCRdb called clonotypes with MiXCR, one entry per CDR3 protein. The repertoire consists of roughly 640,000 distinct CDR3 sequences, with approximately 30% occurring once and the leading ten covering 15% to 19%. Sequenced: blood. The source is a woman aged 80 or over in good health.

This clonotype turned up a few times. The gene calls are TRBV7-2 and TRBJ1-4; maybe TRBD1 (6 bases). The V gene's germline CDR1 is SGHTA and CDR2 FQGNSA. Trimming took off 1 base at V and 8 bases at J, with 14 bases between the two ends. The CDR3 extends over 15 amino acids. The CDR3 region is CASSLDRGRQEKLFF. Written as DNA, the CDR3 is TGTGCCAGCAGCTTAGATCGGGGGCGCCAGGAAAAACTGTTTTTT. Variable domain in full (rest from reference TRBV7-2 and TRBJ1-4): GAGVSQSPSNKVTEKGKDVELRCDPISGHTALYWYRQSLGQGLEFLIYFQGNSAPDKSGLPSDRFSAERTGGSVSTLTIQRTQQEDSAVYLCASSLDRGRQEKLFFGSGTQLSVL.

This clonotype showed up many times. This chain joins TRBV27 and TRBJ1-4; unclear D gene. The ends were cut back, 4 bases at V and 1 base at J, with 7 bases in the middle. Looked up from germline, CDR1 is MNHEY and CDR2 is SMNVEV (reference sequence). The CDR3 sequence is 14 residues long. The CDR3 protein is CASSSPGTNEKLFF. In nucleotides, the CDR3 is TGTGCCAGCAGTTCTCCAGGAACTAATGAAAAACTGTTTTTT.

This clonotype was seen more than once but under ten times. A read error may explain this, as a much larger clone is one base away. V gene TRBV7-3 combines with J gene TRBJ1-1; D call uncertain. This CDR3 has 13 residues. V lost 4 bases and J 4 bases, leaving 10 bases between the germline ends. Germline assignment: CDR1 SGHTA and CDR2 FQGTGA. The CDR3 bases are TGTGCCAGCAGCTGGGAAGGTGGCACTGAAGCTTTCTTT. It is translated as CASSWEGGTEAFF.

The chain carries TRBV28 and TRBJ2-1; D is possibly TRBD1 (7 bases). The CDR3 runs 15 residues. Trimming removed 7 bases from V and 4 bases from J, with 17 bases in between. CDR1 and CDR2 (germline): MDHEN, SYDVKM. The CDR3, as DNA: TGTGCCAGCACCCCAGGGGGGAGGATATACAATGAGCAGTTCTTC. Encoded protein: CASTPGGRIYNEQFF.

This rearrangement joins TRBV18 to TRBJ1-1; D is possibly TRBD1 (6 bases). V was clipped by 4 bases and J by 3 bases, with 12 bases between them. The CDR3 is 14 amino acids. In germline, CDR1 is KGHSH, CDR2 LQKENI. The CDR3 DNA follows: TGTGCCAGCTCACTACAGGGTGCCGACACTGAAGCTTTCTTT. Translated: CASSLQGADTEAFF.